This T cell receptor (beta chain) was obtained from a study of T-cell reconstitution after alpha-beta-depleted transplantation in children. As it was prepared, the TCRbeta library received unique molecular identifiers. TCRdb called the PCR reads again in MiXCR, with one record for every CDR3 protein. This table has 350,000 to 450,000 distinct CDR3 sequences, 13% appearing once. Source: PBMCs, taken from the stem cell graft. This receptor was taken from a human donor who donated a stem cell graft to a child with Fanconi anemia.

CDR3: CSAREGAGTEAFF. CDR3 bases: TGCAGTGCTAGGGAGGGGGCCGGCACTGAAGCTTTCTTT. The chain has TRBV20-1 and TRBJ1-1; 7 nucleotides line up with TRBD1. The CDR3 is 13 residues long. Trimming took 3 bases from V and 4 from J; bases not matched to a gene: 5. Per the germline V gene, CDR1 is DFQATT and CDR2 is SNEGSKA (reference sequence).